This T cell receptor (beta chain) originates from a study of OX40 agonist ivuxolimab in advanced cancers. Study-wide context: At 0.01 to 10 mg/kg, ivuxolimab was administered intravenously to patients every 2 weeks. Three dose-escalation patients had partial responses: one with hepatocellular carcinoma and two with cutaneous melanoma.

TCRdb's table, derived via immunoSEQ multiplex PCR, lists solely in-frame clones and lacks some. Of 65,000 to 85,000 clones listed, around four fifths were seen once; the top ten hold 1.5% to 2%. This CDR3 has 15 residues. Trimming removed 3 bases at V and 6 bases at J, with 18 bases between. Germline V CDR1 and CDR2: ENHRY, SYGVKD. The sequence derives from an adult with an advanced solid tumor such as melanoma, head and neck, liver or kidney cancer. The material sequenced was CD4+ or CD8+ T cells sorted from blood, taken in a trial of the OX40 agonist ivuxolimab. V and J are TRBV10-3 and TRBJ2-7; no firm D call. DNA for the CDR3: TGTGCCATCAGTGACCCGGGCCGAATGCCCGCCGAGCAGTACTTC. It codes for CAISDPGRMPAEQYF.